This TCR beta chain was recovered during a study of somatic mutations in cytotoxic T cells in rheumatoid arthritis. Study summary: Prior to any treatment and right after diagnosis, patient blood (approximately 29 ml EDTA) was drawn. Study outcomes and limitations: Rheumatoid arthritis patients, but not healthy controls, exhibited increasing CD8+ clonality with age.

As handled by the study authors: Patient CD8+ clones bigger than 1% seldom lined up with published virus-specific TCRB sequences. Assay: immunoSEQ multiplex PCR; the TCRdb copy retains only in-frame clones and omits some. V and J calls and clone size are those listed in that table; D and trimming were worked out from the DNA. There are thousands of clones in the sample; roughly 87% occur only once, and about 17% lies in the top ten. In regard to this clone: Its specificity is not known.

The CDR3 runs to 14 residues. V lost 3 bases to trimming and J lost 7 bases; unmatched junction nucleotides: 5. CDR1 MNHEY and CDR2 SMNVEV come from the germline V gene (reference sequence). After CD4+ and CD8+ cells were isolated by positive magnetic bead selection, their purity was checked by flow cytometry. The chain combines TRBV27 with TRBJ2-1, with 8 bases identical to TRBD1. Material: CD8+ T cells sorted from blood. This TCR was sampled from a man in his forties or fifties with rheumatoid arthritis. The chain's CDR3 is CASSFSTGGNEQFF. The DNA of the CDR3 is TGTGCCAGCAGTTTTAGCACAGGGGGGAATGAGCAGTTCTTC.